Included here is one T cell receptor (beta chain) sequence, with context. Its antigen is currently unknown. These data are taken from a study of Ad26.COV2.S vaccination and SARS-CoV-2 variants. Study summary: Among those in the COV1001 Ad26.COV2.S trial arm was the donor. Ad26.COV2.S, an intramuscular injection, was given once or twice 56 days apart. Overall study results and limits: Non-spike TCR breadth showed similarity between vaccine and placebo recipients.

Trimming left V 4 bases short and J 7 bases short, with 14 bases between. The CDR3 consists of 14 residues. Germline V gene sequence: CDR1 SGHDT, CDR2 YYEEEE. TCRdb's table, derived via immunoSEQ multiplex PCR, lists solely in-frame clones and lacks some. The top ten clones hold about 4.4% of a sample with 400,000 to 450,000 clones, 90% of them seen once. Treatment of the sample: approximately 18 received Ad26.COV2.S at low or high dose, single or two shots; about 5 received placebo; per-sample allocation not given. Specimens were obtained on day 63 following the first vaccine or placebo injection. The V and J genes are TRBV5-6 and TRBJ1-4; a weak D match, TRBD1 (6 bases). The source of this sequence is a person aged 18-65 years who received the Ad26.COV2.S COVID-19 vaccine or a placebo. The source was peripheral blood, collected in a trial of Ad26.COV2.S vaccine versus placebo. The CDR3 here is CASSQTGIGEKLFF. CDR3 bases: TGTGCCAGCAGCCAGACAGGAATTGGTGAAAAACTGTTTTTT. Supplemented by reference TRBV5-6 and TRBJ1-4, the full variable domain reads DAGVTQSPTHLIKTRGQQVTLRCSPKSGHDTVSWYQQALGQGPQFIFQYYEEEERQRGNFPDRFSGHQFPNYSSELNVNALLLGDSALYLCASSQTGIGEKLFFGSGTQLSVL.